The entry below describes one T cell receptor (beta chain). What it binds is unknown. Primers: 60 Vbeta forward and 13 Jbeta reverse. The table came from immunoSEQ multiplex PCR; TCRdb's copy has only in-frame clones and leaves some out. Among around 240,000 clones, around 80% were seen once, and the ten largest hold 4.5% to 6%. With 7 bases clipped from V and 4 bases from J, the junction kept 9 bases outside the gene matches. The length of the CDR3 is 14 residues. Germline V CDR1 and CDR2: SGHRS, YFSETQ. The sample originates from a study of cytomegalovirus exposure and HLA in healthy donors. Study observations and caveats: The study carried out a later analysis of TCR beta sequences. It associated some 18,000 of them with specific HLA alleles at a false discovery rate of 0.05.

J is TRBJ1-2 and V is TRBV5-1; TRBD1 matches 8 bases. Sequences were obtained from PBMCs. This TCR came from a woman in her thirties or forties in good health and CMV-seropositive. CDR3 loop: CASQTGDAGYGYTF. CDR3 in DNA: TGCGCCAGCCAGACAGGGGATGCGGGCTATGGCTACACCTTC. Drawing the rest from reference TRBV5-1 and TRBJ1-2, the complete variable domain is KAGVTQTPRYLIKTRGQQVTLSCSPISGHRSVSWYQQTPGQGLQFLFEYFSETQRNKGNFPGRFSGRQFSNSRSEMNVSTLELGDSALYLCASQTGDAGYGYTFGSGTRLTVV.